This T cell receptor beta chain was recorded in a study of blood T cell repertoires in COVID-19. Study information: There were acute and convalescent COVID-19 samples, and they came from the United States, Italy and Spain. The analysed material was cDNA or gDNA that came from T cells, B-cell-depleted T cells, or PBMCs.

Original handling: Estimates of nucleated cell counts were drawn from the amplification of reference gene primers. Measured with immunoSEQ multiplex PCR; TCRdb has only the in-frame clones, and not every one. V and J calls and clone size come straight from that table; D and trimming were deduced from the DNA. The sample lists about 16,000 clones, about four fifths occurring once. This CDR3 contains 13 residues. Germline V gene sequence: CDR1 SGHTS, CDR2 YDEGEE. V shed 2 bases, J shed 7 bases, and the junction held 4 bases outside the gene matches. Sequencing used peripheral blood. The receptor's source is a man in his 60s with acute or convalescent COVID-19. V gene TRBV5-8 combines with J gene TRBJ1-2, with 8 bases identical to TRBD1. CDR3: CASSFGQGRGYTF. The CDR3, as DNA: TGTGCCAGCAGCTTCGGACAGGGTCGTGGCTACACCTTC.